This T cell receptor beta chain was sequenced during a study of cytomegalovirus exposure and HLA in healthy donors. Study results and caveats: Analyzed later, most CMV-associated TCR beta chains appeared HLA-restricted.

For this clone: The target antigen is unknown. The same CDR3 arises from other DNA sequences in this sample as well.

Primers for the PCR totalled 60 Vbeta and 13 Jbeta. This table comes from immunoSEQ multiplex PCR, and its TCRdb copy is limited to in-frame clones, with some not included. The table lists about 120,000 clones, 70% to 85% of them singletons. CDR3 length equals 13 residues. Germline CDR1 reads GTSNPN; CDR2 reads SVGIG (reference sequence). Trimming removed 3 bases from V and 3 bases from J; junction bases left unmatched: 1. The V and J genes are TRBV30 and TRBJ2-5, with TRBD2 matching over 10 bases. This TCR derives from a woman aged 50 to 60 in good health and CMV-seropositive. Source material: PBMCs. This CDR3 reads CAWSLAGEETQYF. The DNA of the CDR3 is TGTGCCTGGAGCCTAGCGGGGGAAGAGACCCAGTACTTC.